The 9 T cell receptor beta chains in this list originate from one sample, sequenced in a study of identical twins. TCRdb re-called the 5' RACE reads with MiXCR, one entry per CDR3 protein. Of some 630,000 distinct CDR3 sequences listed, roughly 6.6% are singletons. This sample was shared with a second study, whose subject was yellow fever vaccine responses in identical twins.

Sequencing used PBMCs. The receptor set was obtained from a woman in her late teens or twenties in good health.

This chain joins TRBV7-7 and TRBJ2-7; D possibly matches TRBD1 or TRBD2 (7 bases each). Deletions cut 0 bases from V and 5 bases from J, with 14 bases between. The CDR3 consists of 15 residues. The germline V gene has CDR1 SSHAT and CDR2 FNYEAQ (reference sequence). The CDR3, as DNA: TGTGCCAGCAGCTTAGCGGGAGGGGGCCCCGACGAGCAGTACTTC. Its protein is CASSLAGGGPDEQYF.

The chain joins TRBV29-1 to TRBJ2-2; D gene unclear. V lost 4 bases, J lost 2 bases, and 17 bases lay in between. The germline V gene has CDR1 SQVTM and CDR2 ANQGSEA. CDR3 length: 16 amino acids. CDR3 sequence reads: CSVGSVPGFNTGELFF. The CDR3 nucleotides read TGCAGCGTTGGATCCGTGCCCGGGTTTAACACCGGGGAGCTGTTTTTT.

This clonotype was seen many times. The rearrangement joins TRBV12-3 or TRBV12-4 to TRBJ2-3, with a possible D match to TRBD2 (5 bases). This CDR3 is built from 15 residues. Between the trimmed V and J ends, which lost 6 bases and 0 bases, there was a span of 13 bases. This chain's CDR3 is CASSQQTTSTDTQYF. DNA of the CDR3: TGTGCCAGCAGCCAGCAGACTACTAGCACAGATACGCAGTATTTT.

This chain connects TRBV6-1 to TRBJ2-7; TRBD1 aligns across 9 bases. Per the germline V gene, CDR1 is MNHNS and CDR2 is SASEGT. V lost 6 bases, J lost 5 bases, and 8 bases stayed unmatched. The CDR3 has 14 amino acids. The CDR3 is CASRMGQGGHEQYF. The CDR3 DNA sequence: TGTGCCAGCAGAATGGGACAGGGTGGACACGAGCAGTACTTC.

There are many counts of this clonotype. The rearrangement uses TRBV5-1 and TRBJ2-2, with D unresolved. The CDR3 contains 13 residues. Germline V gives CDR1 SGHRS, CDR2 YFSETQ. Trimming shortened V by 5 bases and J by 0 bases, and 5 bases separated the two germline ends. The CDR3 region has the DNA TGCGCCAGCAGTTCGTCGAACACCGGGGAGCTGTTTTTT. Translating it yields CASSSSNTGELFF. The variable domain in full, with the rest retrieved from reference TRBV5-1 and TRBJ2-2, is KAGVTQTPRYLIKTRGQQVTLSCSPISGHRSVSWYQQTPGQGLQFLFEYFSETQRNKGNFPGRFSGRQFSNSRSEMNVSTLELGDSALYLCASSSSNTGELFFGEGSRLTVL.

The V gene is TRBV5-1, the J gene TRBJ2-5, with D possibly matching TRBD2 (6 bases). Germline CDR1 SGHRS, CDR2 YFSETQ. This CDR3 spans 16 amino acids. V gave up 4 bases and J gave up 1 base, with 17 bases separating them. The CDR3: CASSLNAGTPQETQYF. CDR3 nucleotides: TGCGCCAGCAGCCTGAATGCCGGGACTCCCCAAGAGACCCAGTACTTC.

The chain combines TRBV5-1 with TRBJ2-7, with D possibly matching TRBD2 (7 bases). V lost 4 bases to trimming and J lost 2 bases, with 16 bases between them. In germline, CDR1 is SGHRS, CDR2 YFSETQ. The length of the CDR3 is 15 residues. CDR3 loop: CASSGEGHPAYEQYF. DNA for the CDR3: TGCGCCAGCAGCGGGGAGGGACACCCTGCCTACGAGCAGTACTTC.

This clonotype showed up many times. The chain is built from TRBV6-2 or TRBV6-3 and TRBJ1-1, with D possibly being TRBD1 (5 bases). CDR3 length equals 14 residues. V gave up 0 bases and J gave up 10 bases, with 15 bases separating them. Germline V lookup: CDR1 MNHEY, CDR2 SVGEGT. The CDR3 DNA reads TGTGCCAGCAGTTACTCGAAGGGACCAGGAGGAGCTTTCTTT. It specifies CASSYSKGPGGAFF.

The chain combines TRBV5-1 with TRBJ2-6, with D unclear. Trimming cost V 7 bases and J 0 bases, with 14 bases left between them. The germline V gene has CDR1 SGHRS and CDR2 YFSETQ. This CDR3 spans 16 amino acids. This CDR3 reads CASGFIPLSGANVLTF. The CDR3, as DNA: TGCGCCAGCGGTTTTATTCCTCTCTCTGGGGCCAACGTCCTGACTTTC.